Below, one T cell receptor (beta chain) is given with its context. The data stem from a study of neurological immune-mediated disorders. CDR3 length equals 17 residues. Trimming cost V 1 base and J 2 bases, with 18 bases left between them. The V gene's germline CDR1 is DFQATT and CDR2 SNEGSKA (reference sequence). TCRdb passed the 5' RACE reads through MiXCR, listing each CDR3 protein once. The table shows about 120,000 distinct CDR3 sequences, with roughly 3.2% occurring only once. V usage is TRBV20-1 and J usage is TRBJ1-3, with D unclear. This receptor was identified in a woman aged 25-40 years with multiple sclerosis. Sequencing was performed on PBMCs. For the CDR3, the DNA is TGCAGTGCTAGAGGTATAGAGAAGCGCGGTCCTGGAAACACCATATATTTT. It yields the protein CSARGIEKRGPGNTIYF.